This TCR beta chain derives from a study of T cell repertoires in cytomegalovirus infection. Whole-study context: Selected CMV epitopes included recently identified HLA-C-restricted ones as well as well-studied HLA-B-restricted ones. Public TCR beta signature analysis indicated the presence of both CMV infection and matching HLA type.

TCRdb reanalysed the reads using MiXCR and keeps one entry per CDR3 protein. The data show 700,000 to 900,000 distinct CDR3 sequences, 25% to 30% seen once. For this clonotype: Its antigen is still unknown.

General study findings and limits: Summed frequency of shared TCR beta families picked out CMV carriers who also had the relevant HLA. The ex vivo response was dominated by HLA-C-restricted CMV-specific TCR beta clonotypes.

Trimming removed 1 base from V and 1 base from J, with 13 bases in between. The CDR3 runs 16 residues. CDR1 is SGHVS, CDR2 FQNEAQ, per germline. This sample comprised cultured CD8+ T cells from PBMCs, obtained from culture after CMV antigen stimulation. The rearrangement links TRBV7-8 to TRBJ1-2, with D uncertain. This receptor was taken from a human donor in good health (CMV status not recorded). Some clones in this sample may be carry-over from other donors' samples. The CDR3: CASSLGIATSNYGYTF. The CDR3 nucleotides are TGTGCCAGCAGCTTAGGCATTGCCACCAGTAACTATGGCTACACCTTC.